The clone carrying this TCR beta chain was observed a handful of times. V was shortened by 7 bases and J by 5 bases, with 14 bases between the two germline ends. The CDR3 contains 13 residues. Germline V gene data show CDR1 as MNHNS and CDR2 as SASEGT. Via MiXCR, TCRdb re-called the 5' RACE reads, giving one row per CDR3 protein. The sample lists some 290,000 distinct CDR3 sequences; 15% to 25% were seen once. The data belong to a study of CD8 T cells in ankylosing spondylitis. The sample comprised blood, either unsorted or a sorted T cell fraction (not recorded which). The chain employs TRBV6-1 and TRBJ1-2, with D possibly matching TRBD1 (5 bases). The receptor's source is a male donor with ankylosing spondylitis or in good health (not recorded which). CDR3 DNA: TGTGCCAGCATCTTGAGGGGAGAATATGGCTACACCTTC. Protein product: CASILRGEYGYTF.